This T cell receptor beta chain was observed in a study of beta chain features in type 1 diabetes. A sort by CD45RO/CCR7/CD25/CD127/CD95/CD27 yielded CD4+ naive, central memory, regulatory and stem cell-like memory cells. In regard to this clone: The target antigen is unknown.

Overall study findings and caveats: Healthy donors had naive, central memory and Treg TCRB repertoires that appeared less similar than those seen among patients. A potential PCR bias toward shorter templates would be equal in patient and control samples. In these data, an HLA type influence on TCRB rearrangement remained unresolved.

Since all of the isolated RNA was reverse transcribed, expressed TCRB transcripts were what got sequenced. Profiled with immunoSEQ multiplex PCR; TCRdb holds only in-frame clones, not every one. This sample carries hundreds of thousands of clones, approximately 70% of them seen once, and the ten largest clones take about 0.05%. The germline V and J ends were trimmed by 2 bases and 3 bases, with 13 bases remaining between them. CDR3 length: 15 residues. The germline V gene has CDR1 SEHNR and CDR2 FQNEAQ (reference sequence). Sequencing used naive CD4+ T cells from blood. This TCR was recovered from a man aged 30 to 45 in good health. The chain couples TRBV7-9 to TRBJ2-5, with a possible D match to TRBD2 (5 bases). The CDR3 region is CASSLSGWEEETQYF. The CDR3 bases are TGTGCCAGCAGCTTAAGCGGTTGGGAAGAAGAGACCCAGTACTTC. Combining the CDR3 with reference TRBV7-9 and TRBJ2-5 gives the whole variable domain DTGVSQNPRHKITKRGQNVTFRCDPISEHNRLYWYRQTLGQGPEFLTYFQNEAQLEKSRLLSDRFSAERPKGSFSTLEIQRTEQGDSAMYLCASSLSGWEEETQYFGPGTRLLVL.